This T cell receptor (beta chain) was obtained from a study of T-cell memory formation after mild COVID-19. Study at large: The study found TCR clusters largely donor specific.

Germline V gene lookup returns CDR1 SGHRS and CDR2 YFSETQ. V was cut by 4 bases and J by 2 bases, with 11 bases left in between. The CDR3 is 14 amino acids. Study-level points and caveats: Clones that contracted clustered mainly in CM and EM if CD4+ and in EMRA if CD8+. Day 15 to 85 contracting clones showed balanced CD4/CD8; day 15 to 37 expanders favored CD4+.

TCRdb processed the 5' RACE reads anew with MiXCR; each CDR3 protein has one entry. In the table there are 200,000 to 250,000 distinct CDR3 sequences, 9.5% to 10% of which are singletons. About this clonotype itself: Its antigen is unidentified.

This chain links TRBV5-1 with TRBJ2-3; TRBD1 might be the D (5 bases). The receptor was derived from a man aged 18 to 29 who had mild COVID-19 (a few samples of this study predate the infection). Cell type and time point are not known. The source material was PBMCs or a T cell subset sorted from them (not recorded which). The CDR3 coding sequence is TGCGCCAGCAGCATACCACAGGACACAGATACGCAGTATTTT. This codes for CASSIPQDTDTQYF.